This T cell receptor (beta chain) is from a study of cytomegalovirus exposure and HLA in healthy donors. Whole-study results and caveats: Reportedly, diagnosis of cytomegalovirus status by the classifier showed high specificity and sensitivity. Productive rates of about 90% or about 30% were seen for most TCR beta V segments in an earlier analysis. A link between a missense DCLRE1C variant and TCR beta V- and J-gene trimming emerged from a later analysis. In vitro assays verified that three CMV-associated chains recognized CMV antigens specifically.

Germline V gives CDR1 LNHDA, CDR2 SQIVND (reference sequence). There are 14 residues in the CDR3. V was shortened by 6 bases and J by 1 base, with 12 bases between the two germline ends. Details on this clone: What it binds is unknown.

The PCR contained 60 Vbeta and 13 Jbeta primers. Profiling relied on immunoSEQ multiplex PCR, and the TCRdb table lists in-frame clones only, not all of them. The repertoire table contains about 110,000 clones. The rearrangement uses TRBV19 and TRBJ1-1; D remains unclear. This clonotype was sampled from a man aged 45-60 years in good health and CMV-seronegative. Input material: PBMCs. The CDR3 region is CASSPSLGNTEAFF. The CDR3 region has the DNA TGTGCCAGTAGCCCTAGTTTGGGGAACACTGAAGCTTTCTTT.